One sample yielded the 12 T cell receptor beta chains listed below, sequenced in a study of shared clonotypes between healthy human individuals. Sequenced by immunoSEQ multiplex PCR; TCRdb stores in-frame clones only, minus some. Of about 2.2 million clones listed, about 93% are singletons. CD45RO negativity and positive selection for CCR7 defined naive CD8 cells, a population that excluded terminally differentiated effector memory CD45RA+ cells. Sequencing was performed on naive CD8+ T cells from PBMCs. The receptor source for this set is a man aged 18 to 29 in good health. Some clones in this sample may be carry-over from other donors' samples.

The chain combines TRBV4-2 with TRBJ2-2; TRBD2 aligns across 13 bases. V gave up 1 base and J gave up 3 bases; unmatched junction bases: 5. CDR1 LGHNA and CDR2 YNFKEQ come from the germline V gene. The CDR3 loop spans 18 amino acids. The CDR3 DNA follows: TGTGCCAGCAGCCAAGTACTAGCGGGAGGGCCGGACACCGGGGAGCTGTTTTTT. This gives the protein CASSQVLAGGPDTGELFF.

The V and J genes are TRBV10-2 and TRBJ2-3, with 14 bases that match TRBD2. After removal of 6 bases from V and 7 bases from J, the junction contained 9 bases not matched to a gene. Germline lookup yields CDR1 WSHSY and CDR2 SAAADI. The CDR3 loop spans 16 amino acids. CDR3 sequence: CASRPGTSGSVHTQYF. Here the CDR3 DNA reads TGCGCCAGCAGGCCAGGGACTAGCGGGAGTGTACATACGCAGTATTTT.

This chain joins TRBV19 and TRBJ1-5; D might be TRBD1 (6 bases). V was shortened by 1 base and J by 2 bases, with 21 bases between the two germline ends. In germline, CDR1 is LNHDA, CDR2 SQIVND (reference sequence). CDR3 length equals 19 residues. The CDR3 loop is CASSIARLRQVLGNQPQHF. The DNA for the CDR3 is TGTGCCAGTAGTATAGCACGGCTAAGACAGGTTCTTGGCAATCAGCCCCAGCATTTT.

The V gene is TRBV27, the J gene TRBJ1-2, with D possibly TRBD1 on 5 matching bases. This CDR3 region has 13 residues. Trimming cost V 3 bases and J 4 bases, with 9 bases left between them. Germline CDR1 MNHEY, CDR2 SMNVEV (reference sequence). The CDR3 loop reads CASSFKGFYGYTF. DNA for the CDR3: TGTGCCAGCAGTTTTAAGGGGTTCTATGGCTACACCTTC.

The genes are TRBV27 and TRBJ2-5; TRBD2 matches 10 bases. The CDR3 totals 16 residues. CDR1 is MNHEY and CDR2 is SMNVEV in the germline V gene (reference sequence). Trimming cost V 0 bases and J 3 bases; bases outside gene matches: 4. CDR3 residues: CASSLSILAGEETQYF. The CDR3 coding sequence is TGTGCCAGCAGTTTATCGATCCTAGCGGGAGAAGAGACCCAGTACTTC.

This chain connects TRBV5-1 to TRBJ2-1, with D maybe TRBD2 (6 bases). The CDR3 covers 15 residues. V lost 4 bases to trimming and J lost 3 bases, with 14 bases between them. CDR1 is SGHRS, CDR2 YFSETQ, per germline. The CDR3 nucleotides read TGCGCCAGCAGCGAGGACTATGGATTCTACAATGAGCAGTTCTTC. Translated: CASSEDYGFYNEQFF.

V is TRBV5-1 and J is TRBJ2-1; D is undetermined. The CDR3 sequence is 14 residues long. Germline lookup yields CDR1 SGHRS and CDR2 YFSETQ. Trimming took off 7 bases at V and 1 base at J, with 12 bases between the two ends. CDR3 in DNA: TGCGCCAGCCAGACGGATGTATCCTACAATGAGCAGTTCTTC. Its protein product is CASQTDVSYNEQFF.

This clone was picked up one time. The chain combines TRBV27 with TRBJ2-7, with a weak D call TRBD2 (7 bases). The V end was cut by 5 bases, the J end by 6 bases, with 8 bases between. The CDR3 sequence is 11 residues long. Germline V gene sequence: CDR1 MNHEY, CDR2 SMNVEV (reference sequence). As DNA, the CDR3 is TGTGCCAGCAGTAGGGGGGGCGAGCAGTACTTC. Translating gives CASSRGGEQYF.

For the CDR3, the DNA is TGTGCCAGCAGCCAAGAACAGTTCATAGCCAAAAACATTCAGTACTTC. Protein sequence: CASSQEQFIAKNIQYF. V usage is TRBV4-2 and J usage is TRBJ2-4; no firm D call. Trimming stripped 0 bases from V and 0 bases from J, with 9 bases between. Per germline, CDR1 LGHNA and CDR2 YNFKEQ. CDR3 length: 16 residues.

This chain connects TRBV27 to TRBJ2-1, with 10 bases aligning to TRBD2. CDR1 is MNHEY, CDR2 SMNVEV, per germline (reference sequence). This CDR3 comprises 15 residues. The ends lost 6 bases at V and 2 bases at J; junction bases unmatched: 4. The CDR3 DNA sequence: TGTGCCAGCAGGGTACTAGCGGGGACCTACAATGAGCAGTTCTTC. It codes for CASRVLAGTYNEQFF.

The chain has TRBV7-2 and TRBJ2-1, with D perhaps TRBD1 or TRBD2 (5 bases each). Trimming removed 5 bases at V and 1 base at J, with 12 bases between. CDR3 size: 15 residues. Germline V gives CDR1 SGHTA, CDR2 FQGNSA. CDR3: CASSPEEGSYNEQFF. DNA for the CDR3: TGTGCCAGCAGCCCGGAAGAGGGGTCCTACAATGAGCAGTTCTTC. The variable domain in full, completed from reference TRBV7-2 and TRBJ2-1, reads GAGVSQSPSNKVTEKGKDVELRCDPISGHTALYWYRQSLGQGLEFLIYFQGNSAPDKSGLPSDRFSAERTGGSVSTLTIQRTQQEDSAVYLCASSPEEGSYNEQFFGPGTRLTVL.

The rearrangement joins TRBV19 to TRBJ2-1; 9 bases line up with TRBD2. Trimming at V came to 6 bases and at J to 6 bases, leaving 9 bases not matched to a gene. Looked up from germline, CDR1 is LNHDA and CDR2 is SQIVND (reference sequence). The CDR3 is made up of 15 amino acids. This chain's CDR3 is CASSLAGGGFNEQFF. The CDR3 DNA reads TGTGCCAGTAGCCTTGCGGGAGGGGGGTTCAATGAGCAGTTCTTC. The variable domain in full, with the rest retrieved from reference TRBV19 and TRBJ2-1, is DGGITQSPKYLFRKEGQNVTLSCEQNLNHDAMYWYRQDPGQGLRLIYYSQIVNDFQKGDIAEGYSVSREKKESFPLTVTSAQKNPTAFYLCASSLAGGGFNEQFFGPGTRLTVL.